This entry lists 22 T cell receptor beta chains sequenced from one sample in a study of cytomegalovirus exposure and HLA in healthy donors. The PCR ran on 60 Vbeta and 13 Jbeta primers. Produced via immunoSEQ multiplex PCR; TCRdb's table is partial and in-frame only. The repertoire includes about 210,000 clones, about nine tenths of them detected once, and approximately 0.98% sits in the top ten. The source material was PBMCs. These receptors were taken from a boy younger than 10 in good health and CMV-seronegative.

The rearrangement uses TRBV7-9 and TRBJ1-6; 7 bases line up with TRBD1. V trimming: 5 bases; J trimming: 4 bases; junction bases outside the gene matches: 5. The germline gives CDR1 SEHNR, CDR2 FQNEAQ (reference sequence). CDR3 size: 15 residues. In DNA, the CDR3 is TGTGCCAGCAGCGCCCCGGGACAGTATAATTCACCCCTCCACTTT. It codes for CASSAPGQYNSPLHF.

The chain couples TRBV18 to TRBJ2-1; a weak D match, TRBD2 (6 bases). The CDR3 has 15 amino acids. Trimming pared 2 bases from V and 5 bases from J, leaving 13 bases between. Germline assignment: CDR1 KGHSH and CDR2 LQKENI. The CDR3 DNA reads TGTGCCAGCTCACCAGGGCTAGCGTCCCACAATGAGCAGTTCTTC. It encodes CASSPGLASHNEQFF.

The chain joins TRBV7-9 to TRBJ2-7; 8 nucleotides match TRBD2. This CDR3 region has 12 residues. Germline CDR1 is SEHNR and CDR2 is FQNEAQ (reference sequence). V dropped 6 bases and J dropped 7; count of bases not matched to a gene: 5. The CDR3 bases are TGTGCCAGCAGGGGGGAGCGGGGGGAGCAGTACTTC. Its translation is CASRGERGEQYF.

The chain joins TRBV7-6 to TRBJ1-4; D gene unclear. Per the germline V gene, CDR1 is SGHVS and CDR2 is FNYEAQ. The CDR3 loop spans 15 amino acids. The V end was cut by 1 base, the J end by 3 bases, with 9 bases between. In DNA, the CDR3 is TGTGCCAGCAGCTTAGGCCCCGGTTCTAATGAAAAACTGTTTTTT. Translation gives CASSLGPGSNEKLFF.

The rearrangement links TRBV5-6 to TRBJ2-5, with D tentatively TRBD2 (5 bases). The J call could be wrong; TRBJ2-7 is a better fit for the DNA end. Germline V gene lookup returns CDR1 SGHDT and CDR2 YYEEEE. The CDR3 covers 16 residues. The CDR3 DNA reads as TGTGCCAGCAGCTCGACGGGAAGGGCAAGCTCCTACGAGCAGTACTTC. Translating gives CASSSTGRASSYEQYF.

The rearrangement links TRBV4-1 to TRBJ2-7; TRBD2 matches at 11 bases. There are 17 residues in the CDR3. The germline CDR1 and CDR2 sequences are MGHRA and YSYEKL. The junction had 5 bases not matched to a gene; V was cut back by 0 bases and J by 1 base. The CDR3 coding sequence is TGCGCCAGCAGCCAAGAATTCGGGACTAGCGGTTCCTACGAGCAGTACTTC. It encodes CASSQEFGTSGSYEQYF.

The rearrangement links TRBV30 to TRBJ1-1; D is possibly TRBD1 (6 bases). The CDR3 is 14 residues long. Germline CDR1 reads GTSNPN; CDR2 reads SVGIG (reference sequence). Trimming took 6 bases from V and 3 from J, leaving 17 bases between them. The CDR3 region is CACRTDLLDTEAFF. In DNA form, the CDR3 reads TGTGCCTGCCGGACAGATCTTTTAGACACTGAAGCTTTCTTT.

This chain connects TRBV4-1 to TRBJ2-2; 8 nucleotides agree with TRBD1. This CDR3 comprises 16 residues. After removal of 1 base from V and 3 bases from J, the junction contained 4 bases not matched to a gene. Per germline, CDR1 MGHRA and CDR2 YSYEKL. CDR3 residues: CASSQGRDRYTGELFF. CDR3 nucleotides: TGCGCCAGCAGCCAAGGAAGGGACAGGTACACCGGGGAGCTGTTTTTT.

The CDR3 coding sequence is TGTGCCAGCAGCCCTGGGACAGTTAATGAAAAACTGTTTTTT. Residues: CASSPGTVNEKLFF. J is TRBJ1-4 and V is TRBV6-1; 7 bases map to TRBD1. J was trimmed by 4 bases and V by 6 bases; bases with no gene match: 5. This CDR3 has 14 residues. Looked up from germline, CDR1 is MNHNS and CDR2 is SASEGT.

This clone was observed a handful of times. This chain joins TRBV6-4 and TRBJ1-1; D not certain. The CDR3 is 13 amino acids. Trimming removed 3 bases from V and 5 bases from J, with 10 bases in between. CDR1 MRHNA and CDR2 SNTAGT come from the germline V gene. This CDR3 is CASSDGEGTEAFF. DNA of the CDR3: TGTGCCAGCAGTGATGGTGAGGGAACTGAAGCTTTCTTT.

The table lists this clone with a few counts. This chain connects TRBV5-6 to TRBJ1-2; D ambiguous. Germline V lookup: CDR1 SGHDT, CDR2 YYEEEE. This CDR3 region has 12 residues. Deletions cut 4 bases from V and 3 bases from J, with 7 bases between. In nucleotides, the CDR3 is TGTGCCAGCAGCGGCGGGGACTATGGCTACACCTTC. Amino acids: CASSGGDYGYTF.

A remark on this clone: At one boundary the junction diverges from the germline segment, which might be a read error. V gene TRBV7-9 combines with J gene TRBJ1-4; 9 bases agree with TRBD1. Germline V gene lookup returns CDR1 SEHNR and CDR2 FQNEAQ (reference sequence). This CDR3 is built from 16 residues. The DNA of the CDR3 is TGTTCCAGCAGCATTTATGGCGGACAGGGGAGGGAAAAACTGTTTTTT. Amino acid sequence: CSSSIYGGQGREKLFF.

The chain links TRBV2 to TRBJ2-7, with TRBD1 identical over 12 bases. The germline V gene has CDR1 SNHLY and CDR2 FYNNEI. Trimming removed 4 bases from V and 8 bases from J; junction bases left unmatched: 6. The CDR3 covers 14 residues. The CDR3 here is CASSVGTGGDQQYF. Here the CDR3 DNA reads TGTGCCAGCAGTGTGGGGACAGGGGGCGATCAGCAGTACTTC.

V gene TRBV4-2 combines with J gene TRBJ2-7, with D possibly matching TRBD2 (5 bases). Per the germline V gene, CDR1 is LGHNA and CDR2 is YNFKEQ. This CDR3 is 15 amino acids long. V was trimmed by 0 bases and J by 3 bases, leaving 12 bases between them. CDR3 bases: TGTGCCAGCAGCCAAGATACGGGTGGGAGCTACGAGCAGTACTTC. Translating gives CASSQDTGGSYEQYF.

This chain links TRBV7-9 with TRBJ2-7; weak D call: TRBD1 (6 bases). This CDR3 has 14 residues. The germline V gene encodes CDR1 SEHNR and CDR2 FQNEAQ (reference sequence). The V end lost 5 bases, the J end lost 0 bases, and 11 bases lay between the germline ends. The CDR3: CASSPRDNSYEQYF. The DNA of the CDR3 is TGTGCCAGCAGCCCCAGGGACAACTCCTACGAGCAGTACTTC.

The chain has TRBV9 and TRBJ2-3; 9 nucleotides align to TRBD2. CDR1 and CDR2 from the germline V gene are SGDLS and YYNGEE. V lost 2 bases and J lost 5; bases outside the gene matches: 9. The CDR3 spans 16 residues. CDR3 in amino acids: CASSVAAGGPVDTQYF. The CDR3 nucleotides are TGTGCCAGCAGCGTGGCGGCGGGGGGGCCGGTAGATACGCAGTATTTT.

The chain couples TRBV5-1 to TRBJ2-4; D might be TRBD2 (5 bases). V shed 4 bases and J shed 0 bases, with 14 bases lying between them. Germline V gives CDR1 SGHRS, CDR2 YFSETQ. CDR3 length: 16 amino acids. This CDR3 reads CASSDGDFLAKNIQYF. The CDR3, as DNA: TGCGCCAGCAGCGACGGGGATTTCCTAGCCAAAAACATTCAGTACTTC.

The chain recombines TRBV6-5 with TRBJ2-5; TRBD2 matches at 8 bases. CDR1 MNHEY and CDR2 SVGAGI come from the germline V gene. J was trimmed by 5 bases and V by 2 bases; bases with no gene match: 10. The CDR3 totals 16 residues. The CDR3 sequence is CASSYGLAGSGETQYF. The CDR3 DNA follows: TGTGCCAGCAGTTACGGGCTAGCGGGTAGCGGGGAGACCCAGTACTTC.

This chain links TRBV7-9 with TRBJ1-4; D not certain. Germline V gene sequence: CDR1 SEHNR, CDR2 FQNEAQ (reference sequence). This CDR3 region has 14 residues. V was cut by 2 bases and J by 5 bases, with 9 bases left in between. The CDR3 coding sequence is TGTGCCAGCAGCTTACAACAGTCCAATGAAAAACTGTTTTTT. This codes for CASSLQQSNEKLFF. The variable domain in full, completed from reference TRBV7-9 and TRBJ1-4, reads DTGVSQNPRHKITKRGQNVTFRCDPISEHNRLYWYRQTLGQGPEFLTYFQNEAQLEKSRLLSDRFSAERPKGSFSTLEIQRTEQGDSAMYLCASSLQQSNEKLFFGSGTQLSVL.

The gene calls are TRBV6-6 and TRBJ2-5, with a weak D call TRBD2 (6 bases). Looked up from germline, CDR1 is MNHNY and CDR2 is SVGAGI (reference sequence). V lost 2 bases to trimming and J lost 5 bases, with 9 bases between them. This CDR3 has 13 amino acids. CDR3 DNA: TGTGCCAGCAGTTACGGGGGGTTGGAGACCCAGTACTTC. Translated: CASSYGGLETQYF.

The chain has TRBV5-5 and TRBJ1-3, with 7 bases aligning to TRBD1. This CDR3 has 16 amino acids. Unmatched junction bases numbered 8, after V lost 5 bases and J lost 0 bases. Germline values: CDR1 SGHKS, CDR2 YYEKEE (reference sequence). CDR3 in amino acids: CASRGTDRSSGNTIYF. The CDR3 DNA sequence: TGTGCCAGCAGAGGGACAGATCGGAGCTCTGGAAACACCATATATTTT.

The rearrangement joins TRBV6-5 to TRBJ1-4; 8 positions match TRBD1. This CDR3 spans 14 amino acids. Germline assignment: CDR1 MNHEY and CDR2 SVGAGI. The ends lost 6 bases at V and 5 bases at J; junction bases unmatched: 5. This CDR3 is CASRAGTGNEKLFF. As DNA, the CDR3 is TGTGCCAGCAGAGCCGGGACAGGAAATGAAAAACTGTTTTTT.